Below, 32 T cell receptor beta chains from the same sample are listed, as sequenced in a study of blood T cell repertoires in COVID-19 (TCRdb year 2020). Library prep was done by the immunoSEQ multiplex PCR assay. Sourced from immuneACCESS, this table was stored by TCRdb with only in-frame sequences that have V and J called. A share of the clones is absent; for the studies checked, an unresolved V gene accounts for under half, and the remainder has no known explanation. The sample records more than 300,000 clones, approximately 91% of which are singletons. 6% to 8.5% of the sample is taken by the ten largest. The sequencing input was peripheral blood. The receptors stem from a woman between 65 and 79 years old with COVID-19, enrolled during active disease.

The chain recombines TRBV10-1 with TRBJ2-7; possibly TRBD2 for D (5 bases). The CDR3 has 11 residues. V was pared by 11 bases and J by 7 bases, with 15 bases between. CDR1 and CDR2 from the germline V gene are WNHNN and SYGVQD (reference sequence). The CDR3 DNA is TGCGCCTGCCTCACCCCGGGGGAGCAGTACTTC. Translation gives CACLTPGEQYF.

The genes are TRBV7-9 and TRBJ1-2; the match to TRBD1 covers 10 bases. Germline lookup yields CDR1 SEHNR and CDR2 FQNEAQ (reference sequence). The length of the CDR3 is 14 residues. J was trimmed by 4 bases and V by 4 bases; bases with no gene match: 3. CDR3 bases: TGTGCCAGCAGCTCGGGACAGGGGATCTATGGCTACACCTTC. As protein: CASSSGQGIYGYTF. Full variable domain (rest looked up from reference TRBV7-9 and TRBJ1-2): DTGVSQNPRHKITKRGQNVTFRCDPISEHNRLYWYRQTLGQGPEFLTYFQNEAQLEKSRLLSDRFSAERPKGSFSTLEIQRTEQGDSAMYLCASSSGQGIYGYTFGSGTRLTVV.

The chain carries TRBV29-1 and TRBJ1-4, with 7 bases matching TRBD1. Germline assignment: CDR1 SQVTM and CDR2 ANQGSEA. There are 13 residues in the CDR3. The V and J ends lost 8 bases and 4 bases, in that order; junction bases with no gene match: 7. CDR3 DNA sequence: TGCAGCCCGCGGGGACAGAATAATGAAAAACTGTTTTTT. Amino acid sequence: CSPRGQNNEKLFF. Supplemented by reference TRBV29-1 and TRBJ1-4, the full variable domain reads SAVISQKPSRDICQRGTSLTIQCQVDSQVTMMFWYRQQPGQSLTLIATANQGSEATYESGFVIDKFPISRPNLTFSTLTVSNMSPEDSSIYLCSPRGQNNEKLFFGSGTQLSVL.

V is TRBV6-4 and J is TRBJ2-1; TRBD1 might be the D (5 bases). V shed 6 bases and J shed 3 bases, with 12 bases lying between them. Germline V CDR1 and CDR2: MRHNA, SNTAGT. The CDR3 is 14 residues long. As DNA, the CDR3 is TGTGCCAGCAGACAGGACCGAAACTACAATGAGCAGTTCTTC. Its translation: CASRQDRNYNEQFF.

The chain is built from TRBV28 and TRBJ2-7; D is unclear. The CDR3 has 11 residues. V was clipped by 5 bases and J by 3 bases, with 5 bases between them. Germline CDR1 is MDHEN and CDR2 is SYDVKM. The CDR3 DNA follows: TGTGCCAGCAGTAAACTCTACGAGCAGTACTTC. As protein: CASSKLYEQYF.

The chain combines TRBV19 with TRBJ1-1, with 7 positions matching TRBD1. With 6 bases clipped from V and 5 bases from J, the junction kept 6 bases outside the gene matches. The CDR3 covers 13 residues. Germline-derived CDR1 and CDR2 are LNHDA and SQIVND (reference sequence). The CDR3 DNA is TGTGCCAGTAGCCAAGGGGGCCTGACTGAAGCTTTCTTT. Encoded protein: CASSQGGLTEAFF. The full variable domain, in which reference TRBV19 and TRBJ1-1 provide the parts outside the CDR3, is DGGITQSPKYLFRKEGQNVTLSCEQNLNHDAMYWYRQDPGQGLRLIYYSQIVNDFQKGDIAEGYSVSREKKESFPLTVTSAQKNPTAFYLCASSQGGLTEAFFGQGTRLTVV.

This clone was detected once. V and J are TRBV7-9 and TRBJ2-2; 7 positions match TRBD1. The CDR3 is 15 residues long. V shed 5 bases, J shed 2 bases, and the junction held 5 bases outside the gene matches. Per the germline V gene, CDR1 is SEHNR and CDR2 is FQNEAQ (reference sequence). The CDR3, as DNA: TGTGCCAGCAGCACCCGGACAGGAAACACCGGGGAGCTGTTTTTT. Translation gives CASSTRTGNTGELFF.

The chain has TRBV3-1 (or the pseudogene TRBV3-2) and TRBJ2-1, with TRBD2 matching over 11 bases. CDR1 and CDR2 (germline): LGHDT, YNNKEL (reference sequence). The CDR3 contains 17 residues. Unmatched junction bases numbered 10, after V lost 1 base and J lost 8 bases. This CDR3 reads CASSQGLAGGPTDEQFF. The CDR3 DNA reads TGTGCCAGCAGCCAAGGTTTAGCGGGGGGGCCGACCGATGAGCAGTTCTTC.

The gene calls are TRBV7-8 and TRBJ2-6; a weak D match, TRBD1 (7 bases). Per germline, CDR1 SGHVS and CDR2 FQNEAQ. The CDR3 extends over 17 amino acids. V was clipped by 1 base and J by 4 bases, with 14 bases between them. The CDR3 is CASSLVPGGSGANVLTF. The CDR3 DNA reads TGTGCCAGCAGCTTAGTTCCAGGGGGGTCCGGGGCCAACGTCCTGACTTTC.

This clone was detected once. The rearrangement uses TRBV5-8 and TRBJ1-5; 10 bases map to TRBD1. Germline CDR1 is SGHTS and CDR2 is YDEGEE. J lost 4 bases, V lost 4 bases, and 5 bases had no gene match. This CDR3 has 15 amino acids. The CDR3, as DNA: TGTGCCAGCAGCGGCGACAGGGGGCTTAATCAGCCCCAGCATTTT. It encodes CASSGDRGLNQPQHF.

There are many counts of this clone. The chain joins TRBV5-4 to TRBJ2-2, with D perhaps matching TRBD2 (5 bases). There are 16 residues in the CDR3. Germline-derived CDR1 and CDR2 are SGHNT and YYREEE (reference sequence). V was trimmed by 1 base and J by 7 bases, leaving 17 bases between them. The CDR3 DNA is TGTGCCAGCAGCTTGCGGGCCACTAGTTTAGGCGGGGAGCTGTTTTTT. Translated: CASSLRATSLGGELFF.

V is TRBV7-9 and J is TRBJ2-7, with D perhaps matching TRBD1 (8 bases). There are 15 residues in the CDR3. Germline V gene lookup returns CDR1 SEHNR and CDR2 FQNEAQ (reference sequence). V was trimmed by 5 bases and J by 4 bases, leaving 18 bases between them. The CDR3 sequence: CASSGGYRGGYEQYF. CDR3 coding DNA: TGTGCCAGCAGCGGAGGATACAGGGGGGGATACGAGCAGTACTTC.

The CDR3 bases are TGCGCCAGCAGTGGCCAGGGGGCGTCTGATACGCAGTATTTT. Residues: CASSGQGASDTQYF. The chain uses TRBV5-1 and TRBJ2-3; 8 nucleotides line up with TRBD1. The CDR3 has 14 amino acids. Germline CDR1 SGHRS, CDR2 YFSETQ. V was pared by 5 bases and J by 6 bases, with 8 bases of the junction left unmatched.

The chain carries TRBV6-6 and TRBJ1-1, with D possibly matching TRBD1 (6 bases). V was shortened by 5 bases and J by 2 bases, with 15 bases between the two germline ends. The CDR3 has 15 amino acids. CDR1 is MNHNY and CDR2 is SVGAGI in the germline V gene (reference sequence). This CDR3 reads CASSRPRDTNTEAFF. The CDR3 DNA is TGTGCCAGCAGTCGACCTCGGGACACCAACACTGAAGCTTTCTTT.

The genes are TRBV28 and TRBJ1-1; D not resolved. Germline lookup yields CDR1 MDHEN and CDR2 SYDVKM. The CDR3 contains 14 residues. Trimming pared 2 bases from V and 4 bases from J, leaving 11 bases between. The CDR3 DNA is TGTGCCAGCAGTTTACAACTAAGAACCACTGAAGCTTTCTTT. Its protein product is CASSLQLRTTEAFF.

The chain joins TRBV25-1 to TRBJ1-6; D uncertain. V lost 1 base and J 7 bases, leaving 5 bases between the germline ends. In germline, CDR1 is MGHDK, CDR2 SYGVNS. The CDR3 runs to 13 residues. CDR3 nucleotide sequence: TGTGCCAGCAGTGAATTACAAAATTCACCCCTCCACTTT. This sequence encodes CASSELQNSPLHF.

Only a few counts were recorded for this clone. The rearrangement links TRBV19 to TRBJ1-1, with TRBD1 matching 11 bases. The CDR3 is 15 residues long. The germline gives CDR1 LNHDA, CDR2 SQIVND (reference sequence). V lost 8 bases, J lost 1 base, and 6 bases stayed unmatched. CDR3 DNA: TGTGCCAGTCGGACAGGGGGCTTGGGGAACACTGAAGCTTTCTTT. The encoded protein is CASRTGGLGNTEAFF. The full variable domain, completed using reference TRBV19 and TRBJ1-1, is DGGITQSPKYLFRKEGQNVTLSCEQNLNHDAMYWYRQDPGQGLRLIYYSQIVNDFQKGDIAEGYSVSREKKESFPLTVTSAQKNPTAFYLCASRTGGLGNTEAFFGQGTRLTVV.

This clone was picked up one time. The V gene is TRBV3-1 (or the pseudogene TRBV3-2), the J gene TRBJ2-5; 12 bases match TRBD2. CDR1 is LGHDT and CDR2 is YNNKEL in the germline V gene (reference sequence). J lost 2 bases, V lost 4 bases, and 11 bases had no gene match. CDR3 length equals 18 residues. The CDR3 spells CASSLGLLAGGRQETQYF. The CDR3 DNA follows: TGTGCCAGCAGCCTTGGCCTACTAGCGGGGGGTAGGCAAGAGACCCAGTACTTC.

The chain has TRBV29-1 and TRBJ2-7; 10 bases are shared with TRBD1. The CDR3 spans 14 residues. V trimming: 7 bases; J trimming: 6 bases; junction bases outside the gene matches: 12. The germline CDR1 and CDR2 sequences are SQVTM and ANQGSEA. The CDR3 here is CSALGDRGVFEQYF. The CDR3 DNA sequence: TGCAGCGCCCTAGGGGACAGGGGTGTGTTCGAGCAGTACTTC.

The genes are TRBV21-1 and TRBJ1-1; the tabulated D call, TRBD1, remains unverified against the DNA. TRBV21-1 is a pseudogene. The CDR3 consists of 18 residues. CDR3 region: CASSLMELGTKRYTEAFF. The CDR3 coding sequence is TGTGCCAGCAGCCTGATGGAGCTAGGGACAAAGAGGTACACTGAAGCTTTCTTT.

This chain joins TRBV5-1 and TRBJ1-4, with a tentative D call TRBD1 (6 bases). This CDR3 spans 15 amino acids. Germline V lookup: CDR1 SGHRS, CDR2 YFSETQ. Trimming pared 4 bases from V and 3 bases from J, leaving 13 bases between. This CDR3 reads CASSLPTGPNEKLFF. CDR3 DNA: TGCGCCAGCAGCCTTCCGACAGGACCTAATGAAAAACTGTTTTTT.

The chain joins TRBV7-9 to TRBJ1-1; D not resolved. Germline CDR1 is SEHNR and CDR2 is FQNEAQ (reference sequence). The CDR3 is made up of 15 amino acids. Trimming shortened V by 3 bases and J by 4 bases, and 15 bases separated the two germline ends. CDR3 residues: CASSFLKDRGTEAFF. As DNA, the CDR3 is TGTGCCAGCAGCTTCCTGAAGGATCGGGGCACTGAAGCTTTCTTT.

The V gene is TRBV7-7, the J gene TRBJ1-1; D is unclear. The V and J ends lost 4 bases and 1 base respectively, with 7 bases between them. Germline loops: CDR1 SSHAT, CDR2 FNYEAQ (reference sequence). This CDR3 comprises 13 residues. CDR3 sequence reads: CASSSRQNTEAFF. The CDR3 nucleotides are TGTGCCAGCAGCTCTCGACAGAACACTGAAGCTTTCTTT.

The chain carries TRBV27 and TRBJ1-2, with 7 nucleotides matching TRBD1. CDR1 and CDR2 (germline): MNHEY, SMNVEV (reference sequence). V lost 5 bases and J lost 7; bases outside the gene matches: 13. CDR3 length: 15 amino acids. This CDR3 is CASSPLEGGAVGYTF. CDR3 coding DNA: TGTGCCAGCAGTCCACTAGAAGGGGGCGCGGTTGGCTACACCTTC.

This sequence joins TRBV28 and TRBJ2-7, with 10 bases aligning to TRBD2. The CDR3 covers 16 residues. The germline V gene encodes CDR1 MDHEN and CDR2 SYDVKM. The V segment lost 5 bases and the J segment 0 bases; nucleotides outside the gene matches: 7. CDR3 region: CASSPLGLAASYEQYF. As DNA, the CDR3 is TGTGCCAGCAGTCCCCTCGGACTAGCGGCCTCCTACGAGCAGTACTTC.

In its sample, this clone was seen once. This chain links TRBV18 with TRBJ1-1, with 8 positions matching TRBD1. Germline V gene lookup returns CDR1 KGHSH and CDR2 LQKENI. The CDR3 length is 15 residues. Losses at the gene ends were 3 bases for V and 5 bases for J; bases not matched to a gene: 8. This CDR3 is CASSPPGRGQTEAFF. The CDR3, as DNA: TGTGCCAGCTCACCCCCTGGCAGGGGGCAGACTGAAGCTTTCTTT.

As DNA, the CDR3 is TGCGCCAGCAGCTATAGCGGGGGGGCGGAGCAGTTCTTC. Translated: CASSYSGGAEQFF. The chain is built from TRBV5-1 and TRBJ2-1, with 11 positions matching TRBD2. The CDR3 covers 13 residues. Germline V gene data show CDR1 as SGHRS and CDR2 as YFSETQ. The J segment lost 10 bases and the V segment lost 3 bases, leaving 3 bases of the junction unmatched.

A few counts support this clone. DNA for the CDR3: TGTGCCACCAGCTCCAAGGACAGGTCGAGCTCCTACGAGCAGTACTTC. It specifies CATSSKDRSSSYEQYF. This chain connects TRBV15 to TRBJ2-7; 7 nucleotides align to TRBD1. Looked up from germline, CDR1 is LNHNV and CDR2 is YYDKDF (reference sequence). The trim removed 5 bases at V and 0 bases at J, leaving 10 bases unmatched. The CDR3 has 16 amino acids.

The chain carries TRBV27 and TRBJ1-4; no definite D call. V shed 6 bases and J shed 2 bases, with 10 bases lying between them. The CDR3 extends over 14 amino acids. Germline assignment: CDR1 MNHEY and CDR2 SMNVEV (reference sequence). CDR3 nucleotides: TGTGCCAGCAGGGGAGAGGTTACTAATGAAAAACTGTTTTTT. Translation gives CASRGEVTNEKLFF.

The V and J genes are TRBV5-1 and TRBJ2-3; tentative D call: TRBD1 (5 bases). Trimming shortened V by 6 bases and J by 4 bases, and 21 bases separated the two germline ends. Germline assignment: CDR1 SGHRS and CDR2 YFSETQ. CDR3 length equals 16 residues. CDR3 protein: CASMERMGLGSDTQYF. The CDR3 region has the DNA TGCGCCAGCATGGAGAGGATGGGGCTGGGCTCAGATACGCAGTATTTT.

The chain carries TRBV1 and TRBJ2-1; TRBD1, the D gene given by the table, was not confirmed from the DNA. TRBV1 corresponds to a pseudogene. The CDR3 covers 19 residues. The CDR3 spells CTSSQDLHLVYRARNEQFF. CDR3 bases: TGCACCAGCAGCCAAGATCTTCACCTGGTGTACAGGGCGCGGAATGAGCAGTTCTTC.

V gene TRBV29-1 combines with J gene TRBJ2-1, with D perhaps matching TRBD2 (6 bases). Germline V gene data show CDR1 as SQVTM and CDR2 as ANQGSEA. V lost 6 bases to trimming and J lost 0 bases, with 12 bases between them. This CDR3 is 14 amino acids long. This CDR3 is CSVGGSISYNEQFF. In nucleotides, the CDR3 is TGCAGCGTGGGGGGAAGTATCTCCTACAATGAGCAGTTCTTC.